One sample yielded the 24 T cell receptor beta chains listed below, sequenced in a study of identical twins (dated by TCRdb to about 2016). Receptor libraries were prepared by 5' RACE. The run used an Illumina HiSeq 2000. TCRdb reworked the public reads: Q25 trimming with fastp, MiXCR clone assembly, productive beta chains retained. A single entry per CDR3 protein holds the most common genes and DNA from its merged rows. The sample table lists roughly 490,000 distinct CDR3 sequences, around 15% of them with a count of one. Of the sample, around 0.98% is held by the ten largest clones. The sample was also linked to a second study, of yellow fever vaccine responses in identical twins.

Material for sequencing was CD4+ T cells sorted from blood. The receptors shown here come from a woman aged 18-35 years in good health.

This clonotype appeared a few times. This chain links TRBV5-4 with TRBJ1-2; tentative D call: TRBD1 (5 bases). V lost 0 bases and J 6 bases, leaving 15 bases between the germline ends. From germline, CDR1 is SGHNT and CDR2 YYREEE (reference sequence). This CDR3 has 15 residues. The CDR3 reads CASSLGALVGDGYTF. As DNA, the CDR3 is TGTGCCAGCAGCTTGGGGGCATTGGTAGGGGATGGCTACACCTTC.

Many counts were recorded for this clonotype. The genes are TRBV29-1 and TRBJ2-3; TRBD2 might be the D (7 bases). Per the germline V gene, CDR1 is SQVTM and CDR2 is ANQGSEA. Deletions cut 2 bases from V and 5 bases from J, with 11 bases between. CDR3 length: 13 amino acids. CDR3 protein: CSVEQGGGDTQYF. In DNA form, the CDR3 reads TGCAGCGTTGAACAGGGAGGGGGAGATACGCAGTATTTT.

The CDR3 DNA sequence: TGTGCCAGCAGCCCCGGACAGCTCCATACGCAGTATTTT. Protein: CASSPGQLHTQYF. The V call is TRBV7-2, the J call TRBJ2-3, with D possibly matching TRBD1 (6 bases). The V end lost 5 bases, the J end lost 7 bases, and 13 bases lay between the germline ends. CDR3 length: 13 amino acids. Germline lookup yields CDR1 SGHTA and CDR2 FQGNSA.

The rearrangement links TRBV24-1 to TRBJ1-4; 10 bases agree with TRBD1. The CDR3 extends over 17 amino acids. Germline CDR1 reads KGHDR; CDR2 reads SFDVKD. The ends lost 5 bases at V and 8 bases at J; junction bases unmatched: 13. The CDR3 sequence: CATSGTIPGQGREKLFF. CDR3 nucleotides: TGTGCCACCAGTGGGACTATACCGGGACAGGGGCGCGAAAAACTGTTTTTT.

This clonotype came up a few times. The chain recombines TRBV5-1 with TRBJ2-1; D not resolved. Germline assignment: CDR1 SGHRS and CDR2 YFSETQ. Trimming removed 0 bases at V and 3 bases at J, with 4 bases between. The CDR3 is 13 residues long. The CDR3 loop reads CASSLGFYNEQFF. Here the CDR3 DNA reads TGCGCCAGCAGCTTGGGGTTCTACAATGAGCAGTTCTTC.

The V and J genes are TRBV20-1 and TRBJ2-7, with a possible D match to TRBD2 (6 bases). Trimming took off 7 bases at V and 6 bases at J, with 28 bases between the two ends. Germline CDR1 and CDR2: DFQATT and SNEGSKA (reference sequence). The CDR3 spans 16 residues. CDR3 sequence reads: CSVKIAGTPSLGEQYF. As DNA, the CDR3 is TGCAGTGTTAAGATCGCCGGGACTCCGTCCCTTGGCGAGCAGTACTTC.

This clonotype came up a few times. V is TRBV20-1 and J is TRBJ2-7, with a possible D match to TRBD2 (6 bases). Per the germline V gene, CDR1 is DFQATT and CDR2 is SNEGSKA (reference sequence). V lost 3 bases, J lost 5 bases, and 11 bases lay in between. The CDR3 has 12 amino acids. In DNA form, the CDR3 reads TGCAGTGCTAGTGGCAGGGAGGACGAGCAGTACTTC. Amino acid sequence: CSASGREDEQYF.

The V call is TRBV5-6, the J call TRBJ1-3, with D hard to call. The CDR3 spans 14 residues. Trimming cost V 0 bases and J 2 bases, with 6 bases left between them. The germline V gene has CDR1 SGHDT and CDR2 YYEEEE. CDR3 sequence reads: CASSLGQTGNTIYF. CDR3 DNA: TGTGCCAGCAGCTTGGGGCAGACTGGAAACACCATATATTTT.

This clonotype appeared a few times. This rearrangement joins TRBV9 to TRBJ1-1; perhaps TRBD1 as D (6 bases). This CDR3 is built from 15 residues. The V gene's germline CDR1 is SGDLS and CDR2 YYNGEE. The germline V and J ends were trimmed by 2 bases and 2 bases, with 13 bases remaining between them. The CDR3 nucleotides are TGTGCCAGCAGCGTCGTCGACAGGTTAAACACTGAAGCTTTCTTT. Translating it yields CASSVVDRLNTEAFF.

V usage is TRBV13 and J usage is TRBJ2-5; 9 bases fit TRBD2. The CDR3 has 16 amino acids. Germline lookup yields CDR1 PRHDT and CDR2 FYEKMQ (reference sequence). Unmatched junction bases numbered 6, after V lost 0 bases and J lost 4 bases. CDR3 region: CASSLGIAGVGETQYF. CDR3 DNA sequence: TGTGCCAGCAGCTTAGGCATAGCGGGAGTTGGAGAGACCCAGTACTTC.

This clonotype came up many times. The chain is built from TRBV29-1 and TRBJ1-2, with TRBD1 matching 11 bases. J was trimmed by 4 bases and V by 3 bases; bases with no gene match: 4. CDR1 SQVTM and CDR2 ANQGSEA come from the germline V gene. The CDR3 contains 14 residues. This chain's CDR3 is CSVEGTGGLYGYTF. The CDR3 nucleotides are TGCAGCGTTGAGGGGACAGGGGGGCTCTATGGCTACACCTTC.

V is TRBV20-1 and J is TRBJ2-5, with a tentative D call TRBD2 (5 bases). Germline V gene data show CDR1 as DFQATT and CDR2 as SNEGSKA (reference sequence). The CDR3 covers 12 residues. V was cut by 4 bases and J by 5 bases, with 11 bases left in between. In DNA form, the CDR3 reads TGCAGTGCTACCTTATCGGGGGAGACCCAGTACTTC. Its protein is CSATLSGETQYF.

V and J are TRBV9 and TRBJ2-1, with TRBD2 identical over 8 bases. Trimming removed 0 bases from V and 4 bases from J; junction bases left unmatched: 6. Germline V gene data show CDR1 as SGDLS and CDR2 as YYNGEE. This CDR3 comprises 16 residues. The CDR3: CASSVAAGAGYNEQFF. The DNA for the CDR3 is TGTGCCAGCAGCGTAGCAGCGGGGGCGGGTTACAATGAGCAGTTCTTC.

This clonotype has just a few counts. J is TRBJ2-1 and V is TRBV11-2; 13 positions agree with TRBD2. The CDR3 contains 14 residues. V was pared by 6 bases and J by 12 bases, with 8 bases of the junction left unmatched. Germline CDR1 is SGHAT and CDR2 is FQNNGV. CDR3 protein: CASRPTSGRAVQFF. In nucleotides, the CDR3 is TGTGCCAGCAGACCAACTAGCGGGAGGGCCGTGCAGTTCTTC.

The J gene is TRBJ2-1, the V gene TRBV6-2 or TRBV6-3; 9 positions agree with TRBD2. The V gene end was trimmed by 9 bases and the J gene end by 9 bases; junction bases not matched to a gene: 15. Germline CDR1 MNHEY, CDR2 SVGEGT. The CDR3 runs to 15 residues. In DNA, the CDR3 is TGTGCCAGTATCCTGGCTAGCGGGATCAGAGGTGAGCAGTTCTTC. This codes for CASILASGIRGEQFF.

This clonotype showed up just a few times. The genes are TRBV14 and TRBJ2-2, with 10 bases fitting TRBD1. Germline CDR1 reads SGHDN; CDR2 reads FVKESK. The CDR3 totals 15 residues. Trimming at V came to 4 bases and at J to 5 bases, leaving 4 bases not matched to a gene. CDR3 bases: TGTGCCAGCAGCCCCGGGACAGGGGTTACCGGGGAGCTGTTTTTT. Encoded protein: CASSPGTGVTGELFF.

Written as DNA, the CDR3 is TGTGCCAGCAGTGACGAAGGACAGTTCACTGAAGCTTTCTTT. Amino acid sequence: CASSDEGQFTEAFF. This chain uses TRBV6-1 with TRBJ1-1, with D perhaps matching TRBD1 (6 bases). Germline lookup yields CDR1 MNHNS and CDR2 SASEGT. This CDR3 spans 14 amino acids. V lost 3 bases, J lost 4 bases, and 12 bases lay in between.

This clonotype came up a few times. The chain recombines TRBV9 with TRBJ2-2; D is undetermined. This CDR3 is 14 amino acids long. CDR1 SGDLS and CDR2 YYNGEE come from the germline V gene. Trimming cost V 4 bases and J 1 base, with 8 bases left between them. The DNA for the CDR3 is TGTGCCAGCAGCCCGTCCAGGAACACCGGGGAGCTGTTTTTT. It is translated as CASSPSRNTGELFF.

The genes are TRBV6-5 and TRBJ1-1; weak D call: TRBD1 (5 bases). Germline-derived CDR1 and CDR2 are MNHEY and SVGAGI. The V and J ends lost 0 bases and 5 bases respectively, with 10 bases between them. CDR3 length: 14 residues. The CDR3 nucleotides read TGTGCCAGCAGTTACTCAGGGGTCTTGACTGAAGCTTTCTTT. Translated: CASSYSGVLTEAFF.

The CDR3 DNA sequence: TGTGCCAGCAGTGAAGGTGGGGAAAAGGAGCTATGGGGCTACACCTTC. Encoded protein: CASSEGGEKELWGYTF. The chain carries TRBV25-1 and TRBJ1-2; D is ambiguous. CDR1 and CDR2 from the germline V gene are MGHDK and SYGVNS. Trimming stripped 2 bases from V and 8 bases from J, with 21 bases between. The CDR3 has 16 residues.

CDR3 nucleotide sequence: TGTGCCAGCAGCCAACTCCACTTTGAGCAGTTCTTC. Protein: CASSQLHFEQFF. This chain links TRBV3-1 with TRBJ2-1, with D unresolved. Germline CDR1 is LGHDT and CDR2 is YNNKEL (reference sequence). This CDR3 region has 12 residues. Trimming took off 2 bases at V and 9 bases at J, with 8 bases between the two ends.

The chain has TRBV5-1 and TRBJ2-1, with TRBD2 matching 10 bases. V was clipped by 3 bases and J by 5 bases; unmatched bases: 11. Germline V gene lookup returns CDR1 SGHRS and CDR2 YFSETQ. The CDR3 runs 17 residues. The CDR3 here is CASSSQYGLADHNEQFF. CDR3 nucleotide sequence: TGCGCCAGCAGCTCGCAATACGGACTAGCGGATCACAATGAGCAGTTCTTC.

This clonotype was observed at least ten times. The rearrangement joins TRBV29-1 to TRBJ2-1; 9 nucleotides match TRBD2. Trimming at V came to 7 bases and at J to 5 bases, leaving 9 bases not matched to a gene. The CDR3 covers 14 residues. The germline V gene has CDR1 SQVTM and CDR2 ANQGSEA. This chain's CDR3 is CSAREGLADNEQFF. The CDR3 DNA reads as TGCAGCGCGAGGGAGGGACTAGCAGACAATGAGCAGTTCTTC.

In DNA, the CDR3 is TGCGCCAGCAGCCAAGATCTGGTCCAGAACTCTGGGGCCAACGTCCTGACTTTC. This sequence encodes CASSQDLVQNSGANVLTF. The chain carries TRBV4-3 and TRBJ2-6, with no clear D. Between the trimmed V and J ends, which lost 0 bases and 0 bases, there was a span of 12 bases. The CDR3 is made up of 18 amino acids. Per the germline V gene, CDR1 is LGHNA and CDR2 is YSLEER.